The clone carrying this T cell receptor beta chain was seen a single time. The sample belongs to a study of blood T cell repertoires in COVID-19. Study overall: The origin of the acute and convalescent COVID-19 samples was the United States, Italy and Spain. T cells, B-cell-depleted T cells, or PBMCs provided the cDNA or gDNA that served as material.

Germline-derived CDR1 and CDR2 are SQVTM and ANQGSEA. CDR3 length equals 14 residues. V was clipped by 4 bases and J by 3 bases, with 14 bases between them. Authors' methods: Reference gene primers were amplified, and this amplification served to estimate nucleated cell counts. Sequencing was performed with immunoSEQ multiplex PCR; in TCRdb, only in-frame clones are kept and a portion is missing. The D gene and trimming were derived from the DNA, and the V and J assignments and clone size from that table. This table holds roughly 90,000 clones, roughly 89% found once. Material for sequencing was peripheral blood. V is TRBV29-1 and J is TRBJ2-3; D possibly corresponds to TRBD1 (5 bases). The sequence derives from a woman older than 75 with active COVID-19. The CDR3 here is CSVGQQLLTDTQYF. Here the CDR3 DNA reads TGCAGCGTTGGACAGCAGTTATTAACAGATACGCAGTATTTT.